This entry concerns a single TCR beta chain. These data belong to a study of cytomegalovirus exposure and HLA in healthy donors. The PCR was carried out with 60 Vbeta primers and 13 Jbeta primers. Produced via immunoSEQ multiplex PCR; TCRdb's table is partial and in-frame only. The data show roughly 130,000 clones, roughly 82% seen once. CDR1 and CDR2 (germline): LGHNA, YNFKEQ. The CDR3 covers 15 residues. V dropped 1 base and J dropped 2; count of bases not matched to a gene: 2. This TCR derives from a woman under 30 in good health and CMV-seropositive. Sequenced sample: PBMCs. V is TRBV4-2 and J is TRBJ2-5, with 9 bases identical to TRBD1. CDR3 sequence: CASSQVGTGQETQYF. CDR3 in DNA: TGTGCCAGCAGCCAAGTAGGGACAGGGCAAGAGACCCAGTACTTC.